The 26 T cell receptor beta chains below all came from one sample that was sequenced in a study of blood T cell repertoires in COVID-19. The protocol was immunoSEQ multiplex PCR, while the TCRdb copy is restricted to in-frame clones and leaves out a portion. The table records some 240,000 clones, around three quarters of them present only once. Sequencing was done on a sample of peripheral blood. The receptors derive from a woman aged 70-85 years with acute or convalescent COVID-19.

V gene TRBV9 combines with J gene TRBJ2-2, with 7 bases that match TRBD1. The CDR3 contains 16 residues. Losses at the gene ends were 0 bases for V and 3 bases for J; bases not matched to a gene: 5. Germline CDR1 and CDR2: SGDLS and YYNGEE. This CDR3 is CASSVAGQGDTGELFF. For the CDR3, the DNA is TGTGCCAGCAGCGTAGCGGGGCAGGGGGACACCGGGGAGCTGTTTTTT.

The CDR3 DNA reads TGCGCCAGCAGCTTGGGAGTGGCTGGAAACACCATATATTTT. This gives the protein CASSLGVAGNTIYF. The J gene is TRBJ1-3, the V gene TRBV5-1; D call uncertain. CDR1 is SGHRS and CDR2 is YFSETQ in the germline V gene. V lost 0 bases to trimming and J lost 2 bases, with 6 bases between them. This CDR3 contains 14 residues.

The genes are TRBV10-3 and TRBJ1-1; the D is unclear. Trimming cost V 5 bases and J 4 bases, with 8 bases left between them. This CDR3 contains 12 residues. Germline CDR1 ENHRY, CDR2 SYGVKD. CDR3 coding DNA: TGTGCCATCAGTTCGGGATTCACTGAAGCTTTCTTT. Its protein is CAISSGFTEAFF.

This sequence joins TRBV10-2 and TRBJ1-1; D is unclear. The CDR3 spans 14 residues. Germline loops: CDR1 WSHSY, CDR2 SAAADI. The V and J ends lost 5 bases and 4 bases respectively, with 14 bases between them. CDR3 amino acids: CASSKPGGITEAFF. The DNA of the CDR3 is TGCGCCAGCAGTAAGCCTGGAGGGATCACTGAAGCTTTCTTT.

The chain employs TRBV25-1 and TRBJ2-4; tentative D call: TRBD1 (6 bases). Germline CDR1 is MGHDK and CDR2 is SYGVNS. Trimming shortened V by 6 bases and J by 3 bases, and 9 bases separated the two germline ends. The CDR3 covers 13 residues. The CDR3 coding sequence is TGTGCCAGCAGGGACAGTAACAAAAACATTCAGTACTTC. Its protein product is CASRDSNKNIQYF.

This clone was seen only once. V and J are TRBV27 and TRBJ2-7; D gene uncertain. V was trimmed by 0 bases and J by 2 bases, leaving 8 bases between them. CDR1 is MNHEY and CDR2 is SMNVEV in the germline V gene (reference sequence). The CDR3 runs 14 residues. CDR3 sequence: CASSLSAPAYEQYF. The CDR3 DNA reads TGTGCCAGCAGTTTATCCGCCCCAGCCTACGAGCAGTACTTC.

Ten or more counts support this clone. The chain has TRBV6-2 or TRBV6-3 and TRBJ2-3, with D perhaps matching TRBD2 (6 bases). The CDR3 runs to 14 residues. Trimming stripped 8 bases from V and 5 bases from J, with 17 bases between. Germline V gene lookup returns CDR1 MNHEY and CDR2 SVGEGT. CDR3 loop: CASRLGGNLDTQYF. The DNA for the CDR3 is TGTGCCAGCCGCCTGGGGGGTAATCTAGATACGCAGTATTTT.

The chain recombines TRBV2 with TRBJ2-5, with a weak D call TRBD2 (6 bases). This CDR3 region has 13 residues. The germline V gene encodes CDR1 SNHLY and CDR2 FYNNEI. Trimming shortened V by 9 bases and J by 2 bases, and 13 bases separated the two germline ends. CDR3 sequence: CASGSGRQETQYF. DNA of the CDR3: TGTGCCAGTGGGTCAGGGAGGCAAGAGACCCAGTACTTC.

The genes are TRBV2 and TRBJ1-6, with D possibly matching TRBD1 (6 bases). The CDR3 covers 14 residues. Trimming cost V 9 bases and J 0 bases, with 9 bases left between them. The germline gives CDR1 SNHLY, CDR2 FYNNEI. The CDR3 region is CASQGISYNSPLHF. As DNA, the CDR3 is TGTGCCAGTCAGGGGATCTCCTATAATTCACCCCTCCACTTT.

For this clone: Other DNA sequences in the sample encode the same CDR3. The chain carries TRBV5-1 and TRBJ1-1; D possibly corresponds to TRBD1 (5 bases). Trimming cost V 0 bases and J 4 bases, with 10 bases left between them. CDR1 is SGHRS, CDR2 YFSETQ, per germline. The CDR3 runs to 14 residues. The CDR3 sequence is CASSLASGGTEAFF. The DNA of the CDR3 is TGCGCCAGCAGCTTGGCCTCGGGGGGCACTGAAGCTTTCTTT.

The CDR3 coding sequence is TGTGCCAGCATGGAACTAGCGGGCAAAAACATTCAGTACTTC. Translating it yields CASMELAGKNIQYF. V and J are TRBV2 and TRBJ2-4, with 9 bases fitting TRBD2. V trimming: 7 bases; J trimming: 3 bases; junction bases outside the gene matches: 4. Germline CDR1 SNHLY, CDR2 FYNNEI. The CDR3 spans 14 residues.

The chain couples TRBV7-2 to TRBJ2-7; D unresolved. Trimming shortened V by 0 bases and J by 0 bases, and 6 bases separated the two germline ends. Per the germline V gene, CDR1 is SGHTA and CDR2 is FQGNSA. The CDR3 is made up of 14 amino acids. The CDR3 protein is CASSLAESSYEQYV. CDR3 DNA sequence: TGTGCCAGCAGCTTAGCCGAGAGCTCCTACGAGCAGTACGTC.

The CDR3 bases are TGTGCCAGCACGGACTTTGGCAATCAGCCCCAGCATTTT. Residues: CASTDFGNQPQHF. V usage is TRBV6-5 and J usage is TRBJ1-5; D is undetermined. The V end lost 7 bases, the J end lost 2 bases, and 9 bases lay between the germline ends. Germline assignment: CDR1 MNHEY and CDR2 SVGAGI. The CDR3 runs 13 residues.

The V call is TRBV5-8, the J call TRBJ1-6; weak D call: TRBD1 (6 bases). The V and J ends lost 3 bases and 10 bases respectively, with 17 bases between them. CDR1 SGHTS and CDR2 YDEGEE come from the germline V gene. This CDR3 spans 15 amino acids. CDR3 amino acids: CASSSYSRGGSPLHF. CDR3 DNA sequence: TGTGCCAGCAGCTCCTATAGCAGGGGAGGGTCACCCCTCCACTTT.

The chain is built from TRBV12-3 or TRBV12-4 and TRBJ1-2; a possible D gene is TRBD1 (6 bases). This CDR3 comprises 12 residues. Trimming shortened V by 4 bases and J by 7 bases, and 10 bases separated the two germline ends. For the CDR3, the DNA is TGTGCCAGCAGTTCCACAGGGTTTGGCTACACCTTC. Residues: CASSSTGFGYTF.

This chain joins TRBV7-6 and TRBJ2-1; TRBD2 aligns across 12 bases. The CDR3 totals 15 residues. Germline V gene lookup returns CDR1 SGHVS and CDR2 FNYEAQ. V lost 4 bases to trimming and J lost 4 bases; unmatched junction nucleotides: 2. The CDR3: CASSSLAGGYNEQFF. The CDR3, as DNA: TGTGCCAGCAGCTCCCTAGCGGGGGGGTACAATGAGCAGTTCTTC. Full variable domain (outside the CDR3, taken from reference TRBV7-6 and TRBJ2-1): GAGVSQSPRYKVTKRGQDVALRCDPISGHVSLYWYRQALGQGPEFLTYFNYEAQQDKSGLPNDRFSAERPEGSISTLTIQRTEQRDSAMYRCASSSLAGGYNEQFFGPGTRLTVL.

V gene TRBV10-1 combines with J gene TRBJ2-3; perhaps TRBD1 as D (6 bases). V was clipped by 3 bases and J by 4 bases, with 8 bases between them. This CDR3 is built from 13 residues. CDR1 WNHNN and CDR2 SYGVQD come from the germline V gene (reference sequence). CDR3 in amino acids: CASSDAGADTQYF. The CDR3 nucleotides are TGCGCCAGCAGTGATGCAGGGGCAGATACGCAGTATTTT.

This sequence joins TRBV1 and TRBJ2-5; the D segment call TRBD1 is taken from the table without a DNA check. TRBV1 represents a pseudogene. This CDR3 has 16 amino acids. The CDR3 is CTSSQGLRGGQETQYF. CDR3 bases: TGCACCAGCAGCCAAGGGCTTAGGGGCGGCCAAGAGACCCAGTACTTC.

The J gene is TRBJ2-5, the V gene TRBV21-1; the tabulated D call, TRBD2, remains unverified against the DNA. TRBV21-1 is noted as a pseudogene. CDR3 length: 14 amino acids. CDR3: CASSKSVSVETQYF. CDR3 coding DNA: TGTGCCAGCAGCAAAAGTGTGAGCGTTGAGACCCAGTACTTC.

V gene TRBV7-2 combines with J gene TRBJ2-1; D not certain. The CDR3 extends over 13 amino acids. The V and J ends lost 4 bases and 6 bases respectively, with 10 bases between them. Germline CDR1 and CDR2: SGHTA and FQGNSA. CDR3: CASSSDWFNEQFF. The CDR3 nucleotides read TGTGCCAGCAGCTCAGACTGGTTCAATGAGCAGTTCTTC.

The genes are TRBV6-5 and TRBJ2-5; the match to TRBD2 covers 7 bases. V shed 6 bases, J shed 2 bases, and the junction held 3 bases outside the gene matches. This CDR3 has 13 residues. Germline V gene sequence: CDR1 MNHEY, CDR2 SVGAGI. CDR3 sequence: CASRGRGQETQYF. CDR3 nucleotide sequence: TGTGCCAGCAGAGGGCGGGGGCAAGAGACCCAGTACTTC.

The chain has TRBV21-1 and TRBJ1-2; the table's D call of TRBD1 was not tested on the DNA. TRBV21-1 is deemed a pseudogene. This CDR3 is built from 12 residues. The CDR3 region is CASSPLPGGYTF. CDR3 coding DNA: TGTGCCAGCAGCCCCCTCCCAGGAGGCTACACCTTC.

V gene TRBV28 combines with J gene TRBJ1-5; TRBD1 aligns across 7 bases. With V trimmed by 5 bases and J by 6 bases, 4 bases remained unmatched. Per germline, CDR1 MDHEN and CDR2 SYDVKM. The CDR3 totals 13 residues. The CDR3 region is CASSTGVSQPQHF. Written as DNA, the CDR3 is TGTGCCAGCAGTACAGGGGTGAGTCAGCCCCAGCATTTT.

The CDR3 DNA reads TGTGCCAGCAGTCCCCGGGACAGGGGGGGCCTCCAAGAGACCCAGTACTTC. Translated: CASSPRDRGGLQETQYF. This chain uses TRBV6-2 or TRBV6-3 with TRBJ2-5, with 11 bases fitting TRBD1. The germline V gene has CDR1 MNHEY and CDR2 SVGEGT. V gave up 5 bases and J gave up 1 base; unmatched junction bases: 9. This CDR3 has 17 residues.

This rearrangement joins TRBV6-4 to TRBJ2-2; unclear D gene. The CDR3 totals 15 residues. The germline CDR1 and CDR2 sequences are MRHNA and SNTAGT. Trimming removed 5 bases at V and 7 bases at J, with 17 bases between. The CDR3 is CASSLESEVGGELFF. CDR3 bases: TGTGCCAGCAGTTTGGAAAGCGAGGTTGGCGGGGAGCTGTTTTTT.

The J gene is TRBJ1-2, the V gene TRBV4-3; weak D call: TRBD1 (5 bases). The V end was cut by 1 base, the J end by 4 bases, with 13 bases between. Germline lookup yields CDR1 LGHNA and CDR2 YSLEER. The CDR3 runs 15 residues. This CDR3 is CASSQGMIGGYGYTF. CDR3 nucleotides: TGCGCCAGCAGCCAAGGGATGATCGGGGGCTATGGCTACACCTTC.